This passage covers 23 T cell receptor beta chains from one sample sequenced in a study of cytotoxic CD8 clonotypes in ibrutinib-treated CLL. Assay: immunoSEQ multiplex PCR; the TCRdb copy retains only in-frame clones and omits some. The sample records more than 60,000 clones, 70% to 90% being singletons. Here the sequenced sample was PBMCs, taken after 24 months of ibrutinib treatment. The receptors originated from a human donor with chronic lymphocytic leukemia.

The V gene is TRBV2, the J gene TRBJ2-3; 7 bases agree with TRBD1. Unmatched junction bases numbered 6, after V lost 4 bases and J lost 2 bases. The CDR3 has 15 residues. Germline loops: CDR1 SNHLY, CDR2 FYNNEI. The chain's CDR3 is CASSVYRGSTDTQYF. The CDR3 bases are TGTGCCAGCAGTGTCTACAGGGGCTCCACAGATACGCAGTATTTT.

The sample holds a few counts of this clone. V is TRBV19 and J is TRBJ2-6; 7 bases fit TRBD1. Germline assignment: CDR1 LNHDA and CDR2 SQIVND (reference sequence). The CDR3 is 18 amino acids. After removal of 5 bases from V and 0 bases from J, the junction contained 10 bases not matched to a gene. The DNA for the CDR3 is TGTGCCAGTAGTGTCAACAGGGGTCTTCACTCTGGGGCCAACGTCCTGACTTTC. Protein: CASSVNRGLHSGANVLTF.

The rearrangement uses TRBV5-4 and TRBJ2-7; D remains unclear. In germline, CDR1 is SGHNT, CDR2 YYREEE (reference sequence). Trimming removed 4 bases at V and 4 bases at J, with 9 bases between. The CDR3 runs to 12 residues. The CDR3 DNA reads TGTGCCAGCAGCATGGACGGGTACGAGCAGTACTTC. Translating gives CASSMDGYEQYF.

This clone turned up a few times. The chain carries TRBV20-1 and TRBJ1-1; D gene unclear. V lost 5 bases, J lost 11 bases, and 15 bases lay in between. The CDR3 sequence is 11 residues long. CDR1 DFQATT and CDR2 SNEGSKA come from the germline V gene (reference sequence). The CDR3 loop is CSARITRVAFF. DNA of the CDR3: TGCAGTGCTCGAATCACGAGGGTTGCTTTCTTT.

The V call is TRBV5-4, the J call TRBJ2-7; D ambiguous. CDR1 and CDR2 from the germline V gene are SGHNT and YYREEE (reference sequence). The CDR3 extends over 13 amino acids. Between the trimmed V and J ends, which lost 2 bases and 5 bases, there was a span of 11 bases. This CDR3 reads CASSLKWGNEQYF. The CDR3, as DNA: TGTGCCAGCAGCTTAAAGTGGGGTAACGAGCAGTACTTC.

The chain links TRBV6-1 to TRBJ1-1, with 8 bases identical to TRBD1. The CDR3 extends over 17 amino acids. V lost 3 bases, J lost 5 bases, and 14 bases stayed unmatched. Germline V gene lookup returns CDR1 MNHNS and CDR2 SASEGT. CDR3 DNA sequence: TGTGCCAGCAGTGACCGCCTCAGGGGGCGCAGTAGGACTGAAGCTTTCTTT. Amino acids: CASSDRLRGRSRTEAFF.

This clone was recorded at least ten times. The rearrangement joins TRBV4-3 to TRBJ2-2; 10 bases line up with TRBD2. Germline loops: CDR1 LGHNA, CDR2 YSLEER. V dropped 0 bases and J dropped 0; count of bases not matched to a gene: 4. The CDR3 runs 18 residues. CDR3: CASSQELAGSSNTGELFF. CDR3 DNA sequence: TGCGCCAGCAGCCAAGAACTAGCGGGATCCTCGAACACCGGGGAGCTGTTTTTT.

In the case of this clone: Germline and junction disagree at one end, which may indicate a read error. The rearrangement joins TRBV25-1 to TRBJ1-1; D is undetermined. The CDR3 is 13 amino acids. Germline lookup yields CDR1 MGHDK and CDR2 SYGVNS. CDR3 sequence (DNA): TGCGCCAGCAGCCCTTACAGAAACACTGAAGCTTTCTTT. This sequence encodes CASSPYRNTEAFF.

J is TRBJ1-2 and V is TRBV30, with D hard to call. CDR1 and CDR2 (germline): GTSNPN, SVGIG (reference sequence). V lost 4 bases and J 0 bases, leaving 6 bases between the germline ends. The CDR3 sequence is 12 residues long. CDR3 nucleotide sequence: TGTGCCTGGACCGTCGCTAACTATGGCTACACCTTC. Protein: CAWTVANYGYTF.

The chain combines TRBV7-3 with TRBJ2-1; no firm D call. The germline V gene encodes CDR1 SGHTA and CDR2 FQGTGA. V was trimmed by 5 bases and J by 6 bases, leaving 14 bases between them. The CDR3 has 14 amino acids. The DNA of the CDR3 is TGTGCCAGCAGCAATAACAAGGGCAGCAATGAGCAGTTCTTC. As protein: CASSNNKGSNEQFF.

J is TRBJ1-5 and V is TRBV21-1; TRBD1 is the table's D call, not checked against the DNA. TRBV21-1 is designated a pseudogene. The CDR3 loop spans 20 amino acids. The CDR3: CASSKIVTGGTNHSNQPQHF. CDR3 bases: TGTGCCAGCAGCAAAATCGTGACAGGGGGGACCAACCATAGCAATCAGCCCCAGCATTTT.

The rearrangement joins TRBV19 to TRBJ1-5, with D unresolved. V was cut by 3 bases and J by 0 bases, with 9 bases left in between. The germline CDR1 and CDR2 sequences are LNHDA and SQIVND (reference sequence). The CDR3 sequence is 15 residues long. In nucleotides, the CDR3 is TGTGCCAGTAGTATTAAGGGAACTAGCAATCAGCCCCAGCATTTT. Its translation is CASSIKGTSNQPQHF.

V usage is TRBV19 and J usage is TRBJ2-7, with 12 bases lining up with TRBD2. Unmatched junction bases numbered 6, after V lost 0 bases and J lost 6 bases. Germline V gene data show CDR1 as LNHDA and CDR2 as SQIVND (reference sequence). There are 16 residues in the CDR3. The DNA of the CDR3 is TGTGCCAGTAGTATAGATCGGACTAGCGGGATTGGCGAGCAGTACTTC. Translating it yields CASSIDRTSGIGEQYF. The full variable domain, its missing parts supplied by reference TRBV19 and TRBJ2-7, is DGGITQSPKYLFRKEGQNVTLSCEQNLNHDAMYWYRQDPGQGLRLIYYSQIVNDFQKGDIAEGYSVSREKKESFPLTVTSAQKNPTAFYLCASSIDRTSGIGEQYFGPGTRLTVT.

This clone has just a few counts. CDR3 sequence reads: CASKSSGNSYGETQYF. The CDR3 nucleotides are TGTGCCAGTAAGAGTAGCGGGAACTCTTACGGGGAGACCCAGTACTTC. J is TRBJ2-5 and V is TRBV19, with 8 positions matching TRBD2. This CDR3 spans 16 amino acids. V gave up 7 bases and J gave up 5 bases; unmatched junction bases: 15. Germline assignment: CDR1 LNHDA and CDR2 SQIVND (reference sequence).

J is TRBJ2-7 and V is TRBV10-3, with D possibly being TRBD2 (5 bases). V was pared by 4 bases and J by 6 bases, with 13 bases between. Germline CDR1 ENHRY, CDR2 SYGVKD. The CDR3 length is 13 residues. The CDR3 sequence: CAISVYGRGEQYF. The CDR3, as DNA: TGTGCCATCAGTGTTTACGGCCGGGGCGAGCAGTACTTC.

J is TRBJ2-5 and V is TRBV29-1, with TRBD1 as a possible D gene (5 bases). The V and J ends lost 4 bases and 4 bases respectively, with 16 bases between them. CDR3 length: 14 residues. Germline CDR1 SQVTM, CDR2 ANQGSEA. The CDR3 sequence: CSVVGHRLRETQYF. The CDR3 DNA sequence: TGCAGCGTTGTTGGACACCGGCTAAGAGAGACCCAGTACTTC.

The chain has TRBV9 and TRBJ2-3; 7 bases align to TRBD2. The germline gives CDR1 SGDLS, CDR2 YYNGEE. J was trimmed by 0 bases and V by 4 bases; bases with no gene match: 5. The CDR3 is made up of 15 amino acids. The CDR3 protein is CASSKYSGSTDTQYF. CDR3 bases: TGTGCCAGCAGCAAATATAGCGGGAGCACAGATACGCAGTATTTT.

The genes are TRBV15 and TRBJ1-2, with TRBD1 as a possible D gene (5 bases). The CDR3 runs to 14 residues. Trimming shortened V by 1 base and J by 2 bases, and 8 bases separated the two germline ends. Germline loops: CDR1 LNHNV, CDR2 YYDKDF (reference sequence). The CDR3 coding sequence is TGTGCCACCAGCAGAGGGGGCGGCAACTATGGCTACACCTTC. It encodes CATSRGGGNYGYTF.

The CDR3 spells CADRVEGGTGELFF. Here the CDR3 DNA reads TGTGCTGACAGGGTGGAAGGCGGCACCGGGGAGCTGTTTTTT. The chain links TRBV11-2 to TRBJ2-2; 7 bases align to TRBD1. The germline V gene encodes CDR1 SGHAT and CDR2 FQNNGV. The CDR3 totals 14 residues.

The chain carries TRBV4-3 and TRBJ2-1; TRBD2 aligns across 13 bases. There are 16 residues in the CDR3. Germline V CDR1 and CDR2: LGHNA, YSLEER. V gave up 2 bases and J gave up 4 bases; unmatched junction bases: 2. The DNA of the CDR3 is TGCGCCAGCAGCCAACGACTAGCGGGAGGTTACAATGAGCAGTTCTTC. This encodes CASSQRLAGGYNEQFF.

The chain combines TRBV10-3 with TRBJ2-7; 10 bases match TRBD2. Trimming took 4 bases from V and 9 from J; bases not matched to a gene: 12. The CDR3 loop spans 15 amino acids. The germline V gene encodes CDR1 ENHRY and CDR2 SYGVKD. The CDR3 nucleotides are TGTGCCATCAGTGGCCTAAAGCGGGAGGGCTCACGGCAGTACTTC. This codes for CAISGLKREGSRQYF.

V usage is TRBV5-8 and J usage is TRBJ2-1; D not resolved. Trimming left V 1 base short and J 4 bases short, with 0 bases between. Germline loops: CDR1 SGHTS, CDR2 YDEGEE. The CDR3 sequence is 11 residues long. DNA of the CDR3: TGTGCCAGCAGCTTGTACAATGAGCAGTTCTTC. Its translation is CASSLYNEQFF.

The chain is built from TRBV27 and TRBJ2-3, with 10 bases fitting TRBD1. The CDR3 loop spans 16 amino acids. The V and J ends lost 4 bases and 3 bases, in that order; junction bases with no gene match: 7. Germline-derived CDR1 and CDR2 are MNHEY and SMNVEV (reference sequence). CDR3 protein: CASSSPWDRGTDTQYF. CDR3 DNA: TGTGCCAGCAGTTCCCCCTGGGACAGGGGTACAGATACGCAGTATTTT.